Presented here are 19 T cell receptor beta chains from one specimen sequenced in a study of technical replicates of blood from several donors. Clones were read by immunoSEQ multiplex PCR, and TCRdb kept only the in-frame ones, dropping some. Of approximately 75,000 clones detected, about 97% appear once; the ten largest clones hold around 0.18%. The sample comprised T cells isolated from PBMCs. These TCRs come from a human donor in good health.

V and J are TRBV6-5 and TRBJ2-5; 7 positions agree with TRBD2. The CDR3 totals 14 residues. Germline V CDR1 and CDR2: MNHEY, SVGAGI. V shed 2 bases, J shed 2 bases, and the junction held 2 bases outside the gene matches. For the CDR3, the DNA is TGTGCCAGCAGTTACGGGGGGGGACAAGAGACCCAGTACTTC. It encodes CASSYGGGQETQYF.

V is TRBV6-5 and J is TRBJ2-1; 10 positions match TRBD2. The junction had 8 bases not matched to a gene; V was cut back by 6 bases and J by 6 bases. CDR3 size: 15 residues. CDR1 and CDR2 from the germline V gene are MNHEY and SVGAGI. CDR3 coding DNA: TGTGCCAGCAGGCCAACTAGCGGGATTGTCAATGAGCAGTTCTTC. It is translated as CASRPTSGIVNEQFF.

The table lists this clone with a count of one. This chain joins TRBV15 and TRBJ1-5; maybe TRBD1 (5 bases). The ends were cut back, 3 bases at V and 1 base at J, with 16 bases in the middle. Germline V gene lookup returns CDR1 LNHNV and CDR2 YYDKDF (reference sequence). The CDR3 extends over 17 amino acids. The CDR3 spells CATSSESRVMSNQPQHF. The CDR3 coding sequence is TGTGCCACCAGCAGTGAGTCCAGGGTGATGAGCAATCAGCCCCAGCATTTT.

The chain combines TRBV4-1 with TRBJ1-1, with D possibly matching TRBD1 (6 bases). The CDR3 sequence is 14 residues long. Germline V lookup: CDR1 MGHRA, CDR2 YSYEKL. Deletions cut 1 base from V and 4 bases from J, with 10 bases between. The CDR3 sequence is CASSQAGEGTEAFF. In DNA, the CDR3 is TGCGCCAGCAGCCAAGCAGGGGAGGGCACTGAAGCTTTCTTT.

This clone was picked up one time. The rearrangement links TRBV5-1 to TRBJ1-3; D may be TRBD1 (5 bases). The V and J ends lost 2 bases and 4 bases respectively, with 7 bases between them. CDR3 size: 13 residues. Germline assignment: CDR1 SGHRS and CDR2 YFSETQ. The CDR3 nucleotides are TGCGCCAGCAGCTTTGGGGCCGGAAACACCATATATTTT. Translation gives CASSFGAGNTIYF.

The chain is built from TRBV5-1 and TRBJ2-1; 7 nucleotides agree with TRBD1. In germline, CDR1 is SGHRS, CDR2 YFSETQ. J gave up 5 bases and V 7 bases, and 12 bases lay outside the gene matches. The CDR3 totals 15 residues. The CDR3 is CASAVRGPADNEQFF. The CDR3 bases are TGCGCCAGCGCAGTAAGGGGGCCTGCAGACAATGAGCAGTTCTTC.

The rearrangement links TRBV5-1 to TRBJ2-7; a weak D match, TRBD1 (5 bases). Deletions cut 0 bases from V and 3 bases from J, with 10 bases between. Germline CDR1 and CDR2: SGHRS and YFSETQ. The CDR3 runs to 14 residues. CDR3 bases: TGCGCCAGCAGCTTGGGGCAGGGTGGCTACGAGCAGTACTTC. Protein: CASSLGQGGYEQYF.

This clone appeared a single time. The chain carries TRBV11-3 and TRBJ2-1; 12 nucleotides match TRBD2. V lost 5 bases to trimming and J lost 4 bases; unmatched junction nucleotides: 9. The CDR3 runs to 17 residues. Germline V gene sequence: CDR1 SGHNT, CDR2 YENEEA. CDR3 residues: CASSQRASGRGYNEQFF. CDR3 DNA sequence: TGTGCCAGCAGCCAAAGGGCTAGCGGGAGGGGGTACAATGAGCAGTTCTTC.

V usage is TRBV5-1 and J usage is TRBJ1-5, with 8 bases identical to TRBD1. Germline lookup yields CDR1 SGHRS and CDR2 YFSETQ. This CDR3 contains 20 residues. The junction had 16 bases not matched to a gene; V was cut back by 0 bases and J by 2 bases. CDR3 loop: CASSLGTGIWQGAGNQPQHF. CDR3 coding DNA: TGCGCCAGCAGCTTGGGGACGGGTATATGGCAGGGGGCCGGCAATCAGCCCCAGCATTTT. Together with reference TRBV5-1 and TRBJ1-5, the CDR3 gives the full variable domain: KAGVTQTPRYLIKTRGQQVTLSCSPISGHRSVSWYQQTPGQGLQFLFEYFSETQRNKGNFPGRFSGRQFSNSRSEMNVSTLELGDSALYLCASSLGTGIWQGAGNQPQHFGDGTRLSIL.

In its sample, this clone was seen once. The genes are TRBV4-1 and TRBJ2-7, with TRBD2 as a possible D gene (5 bases). Germline V gene data show CDR1 as MGHRA and CDR2 as YSYEKL. The CDR3 spans 15 residues. The V gene lost 1 base and the J gene lost 3 bases, with 13 bases spanning the gap. Here the CDR3 reads CASSQVLDYDYEQYF. The CDR3 nucleotides are TGCGCCAGCAGCCAAGTTCTTGACTACGACTACGAGCAGTACTTC.

Only a few counts were recorded for this clone. V gene TRBV2 combines with J gene TRBJ2-7, with 8 bases identical to TRBD1. Unmatched junction bases numbered 13, after V lost 4 bases and J lost 8 bases. Germline CDR1 is SNHLY and CDR2 is FYNNEI. This CDR3 has 15 amino acids. CDR3 amino acids: CASSAKDRVPLKQYF. The CDR3 DNA sequence: TGTGCCAGCAGTGCCAAGGACAGGGTCCCCTTGAAGCAGTACTTC.

This clone was counted a single time. Its ends do not fully match the called genes, so a read error is possible. The J gene is TRBJ2-3, the V gene TRBV11-2, with TRBD2 matching 12 bases. The CDR3 is 16 amino acids. CDR1 is SGHAT, CDR2 FQNNGV, per germline. In DNA, the CDR3 is TGTGCCAGCAGCTCGACTAGCGGGAGCCCCACAAATACGCAGTATTTT. This gives the protein CASSSTSGSPTNTQYF.

This clone occurred once. This sequence joins TRBV5-4 and TRBJ2-1; possibly TRBD1 for D (8 bases). The germline V gene has CDR1 SGHNT and CDR2 YYREEE (reference sequence). The CDR3 has 14 amino acids. The V end was cut by 0 bases, the J end by 8 bases, with 12 bases between. The CDR3 sequence: CASSLGTGRDEQFF. DNA for the CDR3: TGTGCCAGCAGCTTGGGGACAGGGAGGGATGAGCAGTTCTTC.

The gene calls are TRBV7-6 and TRBJ2-1; TRBD2 matches at 12 bases. Germline loops: CDR1 SGHVS, CDR2 FNYEAQ. The CDR3 is made up of 15 amino acids. Trimming removed 5 bases from V and 6 bases from J; junction bases left unmatched: 5. DNA for the CDR3: TGTGCCAGCAGCCCCCTAGCGGGAGGGCCCAATGAGCAGTTCTTC. Its translation: CASSPLAGGPNEQFF.

The V gene is TRBV10-2, the J gene TRBJ2-5; 7 bases are shared with TRBD1. The germline CDR1 and CDR2 sequences are WSHSY and SAAADI. The CDR3 totals 15 residues. Trimming removed 4 bases from V and 0 bases from J; junction bases left unmatched: 5. The CDR3 here is CASSAFDRDQETQYF. The DNA of the CDR3 is TGCGCCAGCAGTGCCTTCGACAGGGACCAAGAGACCCAGTACTTC.

The chain uses TRBV5-1 and TRBJ1-3, with 7 positions matching TRBD1. This CDR3 spans 15 amino acids. V dropped 4 bases and J dropped 0; count of bases not matched to a gene: 4. The germline V gene has CDR1 SGHRS and CDR2 YFSETQ. CDR3 region: CASSAGQNSGNTIYF. CDR3 sequence (DNA): TGCGCCAGCAGCGCGGGACAGAACTCTGGAAACACCATATATTTT.

In its sample, this clone was seen once. This sequence joins TRBV28 and TRBJ2-7, with D unclear. The germline V gene has CDR1 MDHEN and CDR2 SYDVKM. The CDR3 totals 11 residues. V lost 5 bases and J 1 base, leaving 3 bases between the germline ends. The CDR3 DNA reads as TGTGCCAGCAGTCAATCCTACGAGCAGTACTTC. Residues: CASSQSYEQYF.

V gene TRBV7-6 combines with J gene TRBJ2-1, with 9 bases identical to TRBD2. This CDR3 comprises 14 residues. Germline loops: CDR1 SGHVS, CDR2 FNYEAQ. The V segment lost 0 bases and the J segment 7 bases; nucleotides outside the gene matches: 1. The CDR3 is CASSLARGGNEQFF. CDR3 in DNA: TGTGCCAGCAGCTTAGCGCGGGGGGGGAATGAGCAGTTCTTC.

The chain carries TRBV6-5 and TRBJ2-7; 7 bases are a match to TRBD2. Germline loops: CDR1 MNHEY, CDR2 SVGAGI. Trimming took 2 bases from V and 1 from J; bases not matched to a gene: 5. This CDR3 spans 15 amino acids. The CDR3, as DNA: TGTGCCAGCAGTTACCTGGGGGGGTCTTCCTACGAGCAGTACTTC. Its protein is CASSYLGGSSYEQYF.